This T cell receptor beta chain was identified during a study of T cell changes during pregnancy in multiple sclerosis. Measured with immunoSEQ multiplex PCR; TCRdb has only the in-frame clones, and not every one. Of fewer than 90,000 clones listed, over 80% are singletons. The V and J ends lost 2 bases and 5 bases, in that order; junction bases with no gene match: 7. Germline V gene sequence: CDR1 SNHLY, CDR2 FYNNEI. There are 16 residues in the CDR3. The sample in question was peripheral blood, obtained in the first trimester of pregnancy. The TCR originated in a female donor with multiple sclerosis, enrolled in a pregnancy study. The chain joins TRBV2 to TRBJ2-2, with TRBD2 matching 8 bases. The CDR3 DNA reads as TGTGCCAGCAGTGAAAGGCGGGGGGCCCCAACCGGGGAGCTGTTTTTT. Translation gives CASSERRGAPTGELFF.